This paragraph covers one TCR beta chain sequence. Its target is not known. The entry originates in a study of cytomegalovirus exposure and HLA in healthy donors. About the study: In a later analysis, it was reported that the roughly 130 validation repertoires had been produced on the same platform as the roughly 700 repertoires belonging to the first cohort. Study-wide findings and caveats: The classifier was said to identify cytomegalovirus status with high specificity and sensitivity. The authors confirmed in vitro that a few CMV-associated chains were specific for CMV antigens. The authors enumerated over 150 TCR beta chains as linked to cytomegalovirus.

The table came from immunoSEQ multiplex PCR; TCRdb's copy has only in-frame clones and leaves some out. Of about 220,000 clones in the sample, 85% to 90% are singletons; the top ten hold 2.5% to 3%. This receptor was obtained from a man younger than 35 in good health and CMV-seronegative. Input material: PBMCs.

The CDR3 coding sequence is TGCGCCAGCAGCTCCGAGGCCGGCGGCTATAATTCACCCCTCCACTTT. As protein: CASSSEAGGYNSPLHF. This rearrangement joins TRBV5-1 to TRBJ1-6, with D uncertain. CDR3 length equals 16 residues. CDR1 and CDR2 (germline): SGHRS, YFSETQ. Trimming cost V 3 bases and J 3 bases, with 13 bases left between them. The variable domain in full, with the rest retrieved from reference TRBV5-1 and TRBJ1-6, is KAGVTQTPRYLIKTRGQQVTLSCSPISGHRSVSWYQQTPGQGLQFLFEYFSETQRNKGNFPGRFSGRQFSNSRSEMNVSTLELGDSALYLCASSSEAGGYNSPLHFGNGTRLTVT.